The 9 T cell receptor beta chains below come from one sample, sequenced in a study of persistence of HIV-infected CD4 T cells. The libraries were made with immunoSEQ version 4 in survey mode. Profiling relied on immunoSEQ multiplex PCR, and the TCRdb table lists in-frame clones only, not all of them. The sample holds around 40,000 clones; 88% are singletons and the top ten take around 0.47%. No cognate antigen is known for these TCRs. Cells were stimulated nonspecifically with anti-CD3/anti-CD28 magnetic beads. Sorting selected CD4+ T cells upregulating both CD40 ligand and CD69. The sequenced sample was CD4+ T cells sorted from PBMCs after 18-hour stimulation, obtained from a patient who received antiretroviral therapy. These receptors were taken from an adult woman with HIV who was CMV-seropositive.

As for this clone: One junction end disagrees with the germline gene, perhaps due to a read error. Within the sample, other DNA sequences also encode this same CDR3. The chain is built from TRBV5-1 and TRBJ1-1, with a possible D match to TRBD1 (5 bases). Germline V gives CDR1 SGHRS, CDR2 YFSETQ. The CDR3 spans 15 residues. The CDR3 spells CASSFSNRMNTEAFF. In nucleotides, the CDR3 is TGCGCCAGCAGCTTCTCAAACAGGATGAACACTGAGGCTTTCTTT. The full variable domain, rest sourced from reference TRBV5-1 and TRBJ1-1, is KAGVTQTPRYLIKTRGQQVTLSCSPISGHRSVSWYQQTPGQGLQFLFEYFSETQRNKGNFPGRFSGRQFSNSRSEMNVSTLELGDSALYLCASSFSNRMNTEAFFGQGTRLTVV.

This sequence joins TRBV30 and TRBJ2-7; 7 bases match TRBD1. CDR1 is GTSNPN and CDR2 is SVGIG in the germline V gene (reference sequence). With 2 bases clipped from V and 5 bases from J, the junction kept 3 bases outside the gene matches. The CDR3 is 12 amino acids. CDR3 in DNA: TGTGCCTGGAGTCCGACAGGGAACGAGCAGTACTTC. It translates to CAWSPTGNEQYF.

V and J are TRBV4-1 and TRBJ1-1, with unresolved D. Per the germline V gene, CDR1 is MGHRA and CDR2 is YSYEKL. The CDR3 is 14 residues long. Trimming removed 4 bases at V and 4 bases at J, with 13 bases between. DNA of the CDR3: TGCGCCAGCAGCCTCCGAGACCCGGGCACTGAAGCTTTCTTT. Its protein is CASSLRDPGTEAFF.

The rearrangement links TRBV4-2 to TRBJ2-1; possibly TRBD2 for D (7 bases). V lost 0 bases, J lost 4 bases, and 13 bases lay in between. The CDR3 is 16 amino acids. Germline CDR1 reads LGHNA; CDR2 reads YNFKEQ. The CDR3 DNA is TGTGCCAGCAGCCAAGACCAAGGGGGGGCGTACAATGAGCAGTTCTTC. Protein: CASSQDQGGAYNEQFF.

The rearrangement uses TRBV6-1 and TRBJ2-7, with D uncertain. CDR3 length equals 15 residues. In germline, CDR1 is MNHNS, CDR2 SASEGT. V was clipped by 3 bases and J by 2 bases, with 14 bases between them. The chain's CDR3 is CASSEAHVRAYEQYF. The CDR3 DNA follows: TGTGCCAGCAGTGAGGCGCACGTAAGGGCCTACGAGCAGTACTTC.

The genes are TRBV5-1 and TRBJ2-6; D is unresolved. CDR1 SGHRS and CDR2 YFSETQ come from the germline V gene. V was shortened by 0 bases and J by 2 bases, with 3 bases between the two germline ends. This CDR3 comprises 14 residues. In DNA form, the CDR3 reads TGCGCCAGCAGCTTGGACACTGGGGCCAACGTCCTGACTTTC. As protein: CASSLDTGANVLTF.

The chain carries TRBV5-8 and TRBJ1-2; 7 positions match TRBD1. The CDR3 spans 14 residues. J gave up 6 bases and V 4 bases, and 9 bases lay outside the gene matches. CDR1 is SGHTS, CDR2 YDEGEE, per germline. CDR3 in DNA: TGTGCCAGCAGCCCTAGACAGGGCTATCATGGCTACACCTTC. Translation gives CASSPRQGYHGYTF.

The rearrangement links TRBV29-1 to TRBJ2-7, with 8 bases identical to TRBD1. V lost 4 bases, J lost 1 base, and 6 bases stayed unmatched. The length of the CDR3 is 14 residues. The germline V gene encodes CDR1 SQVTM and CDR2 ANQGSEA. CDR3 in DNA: TGCAGCGTTGCCAGGGGGCTTTTATCCTACGAGCAGTACTTC. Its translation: CSVARGLLSYEQYF.

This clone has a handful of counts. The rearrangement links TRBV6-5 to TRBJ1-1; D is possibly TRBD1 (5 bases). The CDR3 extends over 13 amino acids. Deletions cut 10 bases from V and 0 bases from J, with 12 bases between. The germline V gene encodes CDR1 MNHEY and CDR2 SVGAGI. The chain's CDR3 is CATQGVLNTEAFF. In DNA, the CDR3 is TGTGCCACTCAGGGAGTGCTGAACACTGAAGCTTTCTTT.